Listed below are T cell receptor beta chains from one sample, sequenced in a study of T cell clusters in autoimmune cytopenias. From the multiplex PCR reads, TCRdb lists one entry per CDR3 protein and no DNA. The specimen's table records under 9,000 distinct CDR3 sequences. The sample taken for sequencing was peripheral blood. The receptors come from a human donor with an autoimmune cytopenia or autoimmune hepatitis (not recorded which). The CDR3 runs from the conserved cysteine through the conserved F or W. The order of the fields is V gene, J gene, clone size, CDR3 protein. Part of the rows lack a size; the others show once, few, many or a class for expanded clones.

TRBV19	TRBJ2-5	medium-sized	CASSIDSIPGGAGETQYF
TRBV5-1	TRBJ2-7	-	CASSFTGDYEQYF
TRBV27	TRBJ1-1	-	CASSLSKSSNEAFF
TRBV6-5	TRBJ1-3	-	CASITPGQGAARNTIYF
TRBV6-1	TRBJ1-1	-	CASNQAGRSPEAFF
TRBV19	TRBJ1-5	-	CASSIKQGAGQPQHF
TRBV27	TRBJ2-3	medium-sized	CASRTAVDTQYF
TRBV6-5	TRBJ2-5	-	CASSYPTSGLQETQYF
TRBV6-5	TRBJ2-5	medium-sized	CASSPSYGGTETQYF
TRBV7-9	TRBJ1-5	-	CASSKQGAMGNQPQHF
TRBV10-3	TRBJ2-3	medium-sized	CAISESGGNTQYF
TRBV6-2/TRBV6-3	TRBJ2-1	medium-sized	CASSYSGGAYNEQFF
TRBV7-6	TRBJ1-6	-	CASSSVTGDNSPLHF
TRBV12-3/TRBV12-4	TRBJ2-2	medium-sized	CASRSDSAGELFF
TRBV10-3	TRBJ1-6	-	CAISEQGQLNSPLHF